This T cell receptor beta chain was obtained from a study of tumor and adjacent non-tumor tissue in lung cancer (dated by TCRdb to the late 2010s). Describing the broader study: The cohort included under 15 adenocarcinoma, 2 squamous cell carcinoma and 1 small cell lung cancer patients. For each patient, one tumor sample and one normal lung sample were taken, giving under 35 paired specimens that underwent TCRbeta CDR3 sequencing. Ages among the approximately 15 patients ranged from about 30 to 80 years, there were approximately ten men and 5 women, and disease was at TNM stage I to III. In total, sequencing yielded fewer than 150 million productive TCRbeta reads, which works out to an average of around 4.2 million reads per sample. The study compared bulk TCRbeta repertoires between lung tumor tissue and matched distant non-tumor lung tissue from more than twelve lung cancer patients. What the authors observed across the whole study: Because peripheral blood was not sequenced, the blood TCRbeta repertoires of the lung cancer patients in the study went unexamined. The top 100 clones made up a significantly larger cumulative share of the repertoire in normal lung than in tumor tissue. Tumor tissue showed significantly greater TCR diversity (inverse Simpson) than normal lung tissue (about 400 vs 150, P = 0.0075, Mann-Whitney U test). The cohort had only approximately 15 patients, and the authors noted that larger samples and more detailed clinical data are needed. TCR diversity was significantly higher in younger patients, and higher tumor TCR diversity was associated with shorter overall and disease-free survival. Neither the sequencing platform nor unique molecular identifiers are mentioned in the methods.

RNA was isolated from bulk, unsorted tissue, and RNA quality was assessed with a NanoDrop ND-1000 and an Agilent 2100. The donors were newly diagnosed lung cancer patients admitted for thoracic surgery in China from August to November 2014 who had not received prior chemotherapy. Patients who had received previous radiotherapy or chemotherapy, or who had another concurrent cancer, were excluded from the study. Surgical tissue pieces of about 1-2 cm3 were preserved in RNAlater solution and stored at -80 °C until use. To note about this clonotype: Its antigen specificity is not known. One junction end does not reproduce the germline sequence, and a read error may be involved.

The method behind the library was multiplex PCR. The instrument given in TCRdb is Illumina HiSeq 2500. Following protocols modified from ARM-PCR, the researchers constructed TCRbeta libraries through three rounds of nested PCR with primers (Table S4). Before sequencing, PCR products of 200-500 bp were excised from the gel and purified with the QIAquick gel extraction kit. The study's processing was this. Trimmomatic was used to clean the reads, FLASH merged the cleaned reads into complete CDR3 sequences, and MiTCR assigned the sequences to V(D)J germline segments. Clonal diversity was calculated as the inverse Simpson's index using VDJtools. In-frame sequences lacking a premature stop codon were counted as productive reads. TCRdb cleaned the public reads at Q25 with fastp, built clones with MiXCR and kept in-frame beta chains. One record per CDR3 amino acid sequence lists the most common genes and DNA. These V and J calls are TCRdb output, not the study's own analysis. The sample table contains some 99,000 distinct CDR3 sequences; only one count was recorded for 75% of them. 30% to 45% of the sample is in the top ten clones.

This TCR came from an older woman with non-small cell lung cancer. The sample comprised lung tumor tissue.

The nucleotide sequence reads TGCGCCAGCAGCGCGAGGAGGGGATCCTACAATGTGCAGTTCTTC. Its protein product is CASSARRGSYNVQFF. The receptor chain draws on TRBV10-2 and TRBJ2-1; TRBD2 is a possible D gene, resting on 6 matching bases. There are 15 amino acids in the CDR3, from cysteine to phenylalanine inclusive. The retained sequence is limited to the CDR3, 45 bases, with the frame set at the first base. CDR1 WSHSY and CDR2 SAAADI are derived from the germline V gene.